This T cell receptor (beta chain) was identified during a study of metastatic and nonmetastatic thyroid tumors. Whole-study context: Blood and tumor or nodule tissue repertoires from malignant and benign thyroid patients were compared.

V shed 5 bases and J 7 bases; nucleotides not matched to a gene: 4. The V gene's germline CDR1 is DFQATT and CDR2 SNEGSKA (reference sequence). The CDR3 covers 13 residues. TCRdb used MiXCR to call clones anew from the PCR reads. The table includes about 16,000 clones, about 29% detected once. Thyroid surgery took place with no prior treatment in any patient. Study-wide points: Malignant thyroid tumors reportedly exceeded benign nodules significantly in TCR beta diversity, with the difference appearing in blood and tumor.

Worth noting for this clone: Its antigen is undetermined.

The chain employs TRBV20-1 and TRBJ2-7; TRBD2 matches at 14 bases. The receptor was isolated from a male donor with papillary thyroid cancer or a benign thyroid nodule (not recorded which). Some clones in this sample may be carry-over from other donors' samples. Sequenced input: tumor tissue. The CDR3 reads CSALRTSGREQYF. The CDR3 coding sequence is TGCAGTGCTCTCCGGACTAGCGGGAGGGAGCAGTACTTC.